The following is a TCR beta chain sequence with its context. The data originate from a study of T cell changes during pregnancy in multiple sclerosis. Assay used: immunoSEQ multiplex PCR; TCRdb lists only in-frame clones, some missing. Among tens of thousands of clones listed, 80% to 95% were seen once. Sequenced here: peripheral blood, sampled in the third trimester of pregnancy. The sequence was collected from a female donor in good health, enrolled as a control in a pregnancy study.

The CDR3 sequence is CASSEVTVANYGYTF. The CDR3 DNA reads as TGTGCCAGCAGTGAAGTAACAGTCGCTAACTATGGCTACACCTTC. The chain uses TRBV6-1 and TRBJ1-2; D unresolved. Germline V lookup: CDR1 MNHNS, CDR2 SASEGT. With 1 base removed from V and 0 bases from J, the gap between germline ends came to 9 bases. The CDR3 runs to 15 residues.